This TCR beta chain was recorded in a study of T cell repertoires and leukemia-associated antigens. As for the study in general: Samples yielded roughly 3.3 to 5.0 million effective reads each, 15 million to 20 million overall.

In the case of this clonotype: The target antigen is unknown.

V lost 1 base, J lost 1 base, and 5 bases stayed unmatched. This CDR3 has 16 residues. Germline CDR1 reads SGHTA; CDR2 reads FQGNSA. TCRdb processed the 5' RACE reads anew with MiXCR; each CDR3 protein has one entry. The sample carries 10,000 to 12,000 distinct CDR3 sequences, roughly 43% recorded once. Broader study findings: Specificity and function of the expanded clones need further investigation.

This receptor was identified in a female donor in good health. The chain carries TRBV7-2 and TRBJ2-3; 7 bases are shared with TRBD2. Sequencing used CD3+ T cells sorted from blood and cultured. CDR3 DNA: TGTGCCAGCAGCTTAGGAGCGGGACGGGGCACAGATACGCAGTATTTT. Residues: CASSLGAGRGTDTQYF.